This TCR beta chain was sequenced in a study of blood T cell repertoires in COVID-19. Study-wide context: Acute and convalescent COVID-19 samples came from the United States, Italy and Spain.

Original handling: Estimation of nucleated cell counts relied on the amplification of reference gene primers. Measured with immunoSEQ multiplex PCR; TCRdb has only the in-frame clones, and not every one. The D gene and trimming were derived from the DNA, and the V and J assignments and clone size from that table. The table records a few hundred thousand clones, over 75% of them present only once. V shed 4 bases and J 5 bases; nucleotides not matched to a gene: 3. Germline V gene data show CDR1 as SGHNT and CDR2 as YYREEE (reference sequence). This CDR3 spans 13 amino acids. Those enrolled, adults aged roughly 18 to 100 years, came from around 25 US areas. Participants' own reports of clinical history determined their cohort assignment.

V usage is TRBV5-4 and J usage is TRBJ2-7, with 10 bases lining up with TRBD1. The TCR comes from a young man who had recovered from COVID-19. The specimen sequenced was PBMCs or T cells enriched from blood (not recorded which). The CDR3, as DNA: TGTGCCAGCAGCCAAGGGACAGGGGACGAGCAGTACTTC. Translation gives CASSQGTGDEQYF.